The TCR beta chain under discussion was sequenced for a study of cytomegalovirus exposure and HLA in healthy donors. The CDR3 is made up of 15 amino acids. The trim removed 5 bases at V and 2 bases at J, leaving 4 bases unmatched. Germline V gives CDR1 SQVTM, CDR2 ANQGSEA. Primers included in the PCR were 60 Vbeta and 13 Jbeta primers. TCRdb keeps only in-frame clones here, not all; method: immunoSEQ multiplex PCR. This sample has about 140,000 clones, with roughly 79% found just once. The chain joins TRBV29-1 to TRBJ2-3, with 13 positions matching TRBD2. The source material was PBMCs. The source is a male donor in good health and CMV-seronegative. CDR3 residues: CSVSGLAGPTDTQYF. The CDR3 DNA reads as TGCAGCGTTTCGGGACTAGCGGGACCCACAGATACGCAGTATTTT.